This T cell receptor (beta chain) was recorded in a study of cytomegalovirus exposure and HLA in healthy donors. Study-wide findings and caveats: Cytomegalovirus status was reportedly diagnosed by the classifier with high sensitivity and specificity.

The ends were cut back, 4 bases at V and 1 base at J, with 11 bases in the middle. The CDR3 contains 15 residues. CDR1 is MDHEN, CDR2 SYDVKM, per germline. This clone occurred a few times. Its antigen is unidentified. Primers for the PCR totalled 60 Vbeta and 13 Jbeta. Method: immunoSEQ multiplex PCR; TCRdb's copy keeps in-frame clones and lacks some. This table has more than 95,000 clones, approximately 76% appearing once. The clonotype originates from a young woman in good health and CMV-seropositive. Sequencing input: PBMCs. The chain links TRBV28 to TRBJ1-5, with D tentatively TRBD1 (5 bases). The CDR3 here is CASSSHQGSNQPQHF. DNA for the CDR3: TGTGCCAGCAGTTCCCACCAGGGAAGCAATCAGCCCCAGCATTTT.